This TCR beta chain was documented in a study of T cell changes during pregnancy in multiple sclerosis. Repertoires were generated with immunoSEQ multiplex PCR, while TCRdb's copy carries only in-frame clones and drops some. The sample holds some 83,000 clones, approximately 90% seen once. The CDR3 totals 13 residues. Trimming pared 2 bases from V and 2 bases from J, leaving 4 bases between. Germline V gives CDR1 SGDLS, CDR2 YYNGEE. This sequence was found in a female donor in good health, serving as a control in a pregnancy study. Some clones in this sample may be carry-over from other donors' samples. Material: PBMCs, obtained in the first trimester of pregnancy. The rearrangement links TRBV9 to TRBJ2-2, with D uncertain. CDR3 residues: CASSVKNTGELFF. The CDR3 nucleotides are TGTGCCAGCAGCGTTAAAAACACCGGGGAGCTGTTTTTT.